This T cell receptor (beta chain) is from a study of blood T cell repertoires in COVID-19. Study information: The origin of the acute and convalescent COVID-19 samples was the United States, Italy and Spain. T cells, B-cell-depleted T cells, or PBMCs supplied cDNA or gDNA.

This CDR3 contains 15 residues. Germline CDR1 and CDR2: MNHEY and SMNVEV (reference sequence). Trimming took 2 bases from V and 2 from J, leaving 12 bases between them. Data came from immunoSEQ multiplex PCR; TCRdb stores just in-frame clones and leaves some out. This table has over 110,000 clones, 70% to 85% appearing once. Material for sequencing was peripheral blood. This receptor was identified in a man in his fifties or sixties with active or convalescent COVID-19. V is TRBV27 and J is TRBJ1-2, with D uncertain. The CDR3 DNA follows: TGTGCCAGCAGTTTAGTGGGCAGGATAAACTATGGCTACACCTTC. This codes for CASSLVGRINYGYTF.